Listed here is a single T cell receptor (beta chain). There are a few counts of this clone. Its antigen remains unidentified. It has no much larger one-base neighbor in the sample; base qualities were not kept. Each donor gave one peripheral blood draw, averaging approximately 110 mL, which was collected into heparinised tubes. Using a panel that included CD45RO, CCR7, CD25, CD127, CD95 and CD27, naive, central memory, regulatory and stem cell-like memory CD4+ T cells were sorted on a BD FACSAria II. All sorted populations exceeded 98% purity. PBMCs were isolated immediately by Lymphoprep density gradient centrifugation and stained directly without culture. So that batch effects would be minimized, each experiment stained and sorted samples in pairs, pairing one healthy donor with one patient. This entry comes from a study of beta chain features in type 1 diabetes (dated by TCRdb to the late 2010s). About the study as a whole: Mean age, gender distribution, total cell number and subset yield were not different between patients and healthy donors. The study compared the TCRB repertoires of sorted circulating CD4+ T cell subsets in recently diagnosed type 1 diabetes patients with those in matched healthy donors. Naive and central memory subsets were obtained from all 30 or so donors, but regulatory and stem cell-like memory subsets were isolated from only 8 patients and roughly eight healthy donors. A total of about 110,000,000 sorted cells were examined across all samples, and a strong correlation was observed between cell number per subset and RNA yield.

There are 12 amino acids in the CDR3, from cysteine to phenylalanine inclusive. Left in the record is the CDR3 DNA by itself, 36 bases read in frame from the first base. V was cut back by 5 bases and J by 6 bases, leaving a gap of 11 bases between them. Sequences GTSNPN (CDR1) and SVGIG (CDR2) are obtained from the germline V gene (reference sequence). The entire isolated RNA was reverse transcribed using the High Capacity cDNA Reverse Transcription Kit, and thus expressed TCRB transcripts were sequenced. Naive, central memory and regulatory T cell samples underwent deep immunoSEQ sequencing, averaging around 3.9 million total reads per sample. After sorted cells were lysed in RLT buffer, RNA was extracted with DNase-treated RNeasy Micro or Mini kits, with the choice depending on cell number. Each cell subset was processed separately to prevent cross-contamination, with patient and healthy donor samples processed together. Using the immunoSEQ multiplex PCR, TCRB sequences were amplified from cDNA into 87-bp fragments spanning the CDR3 region. The amplicons were sequenced using the Illumina HiSeq platform. As for how the authors treated the data: PCR bias was computationally corrected using synthetic template baselines, reads within Hamming distance 2 were collapsed, and singletons that could not be merged were discarded. Reads were aligned against IMGT so that V, D and J genes, CDR3 length and insertions or deletions at six rearrangement sites could be assigned. Within each subset, clonotype counts were normalized to the number of sorted cells before true diversity and Gini coefficients were calculated with the tcR R package. The overlap coefficient, calculated on TCRB nucleotide sequences, was used to quantify repertoire sharing. Out-of-frame TCRB sequences from naive cells were analyzed to stand in for the pre-selection repertoire. Held by TCRdb, this immuneACCESS table contains in-frame sequences only and omits some clones. Under half of the omission traces to an unresolved V gene where checked; the cause of the rest is unknown. Clone size and the V and J calls come from that table; the DNA yielded D and trimming. In this sample the table shows more than 200,000 clones, approximately 16% of which occur a single time. 0.085% of the sample goes to the ten largest clones.

What the authors observed across the whole study: PCR may preferentially amplify shorter templates, but because patient and control samples were amplified and corrected together, any resulting skew would affect both groups equally. A moderate but significant shortening of TCRB CDR3 length was observed in type 1 diabetes patients in all four CD4+ subsets. The naive, central memory and regulatory TCRB repertoires appeared to resemble one another more closely among patients than among healthy donors. At VDJ recombination sites, type 1 diabetes patients had fewer insertions and more deleted nucleotides, which implies abnormalities in thymic rearrangement. Because small numbers of individuals were included in the HLA sub-analyses, any influence of HLA type on TCRB rearrangement was left unresolved. Because cDNA rather than genomic DNA was sequenced, highly expressing activated cells could have been over-represented, although no difference in activation and CD3 levels was found between groups.

This TCR derives from a man aged 25 to 40 with type 1 diabetes. The sequence joins TRBV30 to TRBJ2-1; there is no confident call for the D gene. The specimen sequenced was naive CD4+ T cells from blood. This sample's cell subset or site label indicates: true naive CD4+ T cells. The CDR3 corresponds to CAWLEPGNEQFF. In nucleotides, the sequence is TGTGCCTGGCTTGAGCCTGGCAATGAGCAGTTCTTC.